The clone carrying this T cell receptor (beta chain) appeared a few times. The antigen is not known. V was trimmed by 8 bases and J by 0 bases, leaving 15 bases between them. The CDR3 totals 14 residues. Per germline, CDR1 SQVTM and CDR2 ANQGSEA. TCRdb reanalysed the RT-PCR reads using MiXCR and keeps one entry per CDR3 protein. This sample has roughly 500,000 distinct CDR3 sequences, with about 15% found just once. This entry is derived from a study of response to subunit inactivated influenza vaccine. Study results and caveats: Authors suggested each seasonal influenza vaccination recruits few new T cells.

Sequencing used CD4+ T cells sorted from PBMCs, obtained about 24 months after vaccination. The TCR comes from a man aged 50-75 years who received an inactivated influenza vaccine. The V and J genes are TRBV29-1 and TRBJ2-3; D gene uncertain. The CDR3 DNA reads as TGCAGCTCGAACCGGGCAGGTAGCACAGATACGCAGTATTTT. This encodes CSSNRAGSTDTQYF.